Shown below are 25 T cell receptor beta chains from a single sample sequenced in a study of T cell responses to AZD1222 COVID-19 vaccine. This table comes from immunoSEQ multiplex PCR, and its TCRdb copy is limited to in-frame clones, with some not included. The top ten hold approximately 5.2% of the sample, which has 140,000 to 150,000 clones, 91% seen once. Material: peripheral blood, obtained on day 0 of AZD1222 vaccination. These receptor sequences come from an adult in good health.

The chain couples TRBV29-1 to TRBJ2-3; maybe TRBD1 (5 bases). CDR3 size: 12 residues. The V and J ends lost 8 bases and 1 base respectively, with 10 bases between them. Germline V gene sequence: CDR1 SQVTM, CDR2 ANQGSEA. The CDR3 nucleotides are TGCAGCTTGGGCAGGGGCACAGATACGCAGTATTTT. Its translation is CSLGRGTDTQYF.

The chain joins TRBV5-1 to TRBJ2-1; 9 positions agree with TRBD1. The CDR3 extends over 14 amino acids. Losses at the gene ends were 4 bases for V and 3 bases for J; bases not matched to a gene: 2. Germline values: CDR1 SGHRS, CDR2 YFSETQ. This chain's CDR3 is CASSPGQGYNEQFF. The CDR3 bases are TGCGCCAGCAGCCCGGGACAGGGCTACAATGAGCAGTTCTTC.

V and J are TRBV19 and TRBJ2-7; the D gene could be TRBD1 or TRBD2 (5 bases each). This CDR3 comprises 14 residues. Per the germline V gene, CDR1 is LNHDA and CDR2 is SQIVND (reference sequence). Trimming cost V 4 bases and J 2 bases, with 12 bases left between them. The CDR3 here is CASSNGDATYEQYF. As DNA, the CDR3 is TGTGCCAGTAGTAATGGGGACGCCACCTACGAGCAGTACTTC.

This clone was seen only a few times. The V gene is TRBV6-4, the J gene TRBJ1-2; D perhaps matches TRBD1 (6 bases). V was trimmed by 0 bases and J by 2 bases, leaving 10 bases between them. Germline V gene lookup returns CDR1 MRHNA and CDR2 SNTAGT. The CDR3 is made up of 15 amino acids. The CDR3, as DNA: TGTGCCAGCAGTGACTCGAGGGGGGGAAACTATGGCTACACCTTC. Protein: CASSDSRGGNYGYTF.

The V call is TRBV7-2, the J call TRBJ2-2; 12 nucleotides match TRBD1. This CDR3 is 18 amino acids long. Germline lookup yields CDR1 SGHTA and CDR2 FQGNSA. V lost 0 bases, J lost 3 bases, and 5 bases stayed unmatched. CDR3 in amino acids: CASSLAGTGGIDTGELFF. The CDR3 DNA reads TGTGCCAGCAGCTTAGCCGGGACAGGGGGCATTGACACCGGGGAGCTGTTTTTT.

V gene TRBV28 combines with J gene TRBJ1-5; D ambiguous. V lost 10 bases and J lost 0, with 7 bases in between. Germline V gene lookup returns CDR1 MDHEN and CDR2 SYDVKM. This CDR3 has 12 residues. CDR3 region: CAITVSNQPQHF. CDR3 in DNA: TGTGCCATTACTGTTAGCAATCAGCCCCAGCATTTT.

The chain combines TRBV18 with TRBJ2-3, with unresolved D. Per the germline V gene, CDR1 is KGHSH and CDR2 is LQKENI. This CDR3 is built from 13 residues. Trimming took 3 bases from V and 1 from J, leaving 5 bases between them. The CDR3 loop reads CASSPWGTDTQYF. The CDR3 coding sequence is TGTGCCAGCTCACCCTGGGGCACAGATACGCAGTATTTT.

This chain connects TRBV5-1 to TRBJ2-5; 8 nucleotides agree with TRBD1. Germline-derived CDR1 and CDR2 are SGHRS and YFSETQ. V trimming: 4 bases; J trimming: 4 bases; junction bases outside the gene matches: 9. The CDR3 contains 15 residues. The CDR3 region is CASSLLQGDGETQYF. Here the CDR3 DNA reads TGCGCCAGCAGCCTCCTACAGGGGGACGGAGAGACCCAGTACTTC.

The J gene is TRBJ2-7, the V gene TRBV11-2; D gene unclear. Trimming shortened V by 0 bases and J by 6 bases, and 12 bases separated the two germline ends. The CDR3 runs 14 residues. Germline CDR1 and CDR2: SGHAT and FQNNGV. The CDR3 protein is CASSLDRAYGEQYF. CDR3 bases: TGTGCCAGCAGCTTAGATCGGGCGTACGGCGAGCAGTACTTC.

Details on this clone: One end of the junction varies from germline; a read error may be responsible. This chain connects TRBV24-1 to TRBJ1-1; 9 bases match TRBD1. CDR1 is KGHDR, CDR2 SFDVKD, per germline. The CDR3 has 17 residues. The CDR3 loop reads CAPSDATGGGTRTEAFF. The DNA for the CDR3 is TGTGCCCCCAGTGACGCGACAGGGGGGGGAACTAGGACTGAAGCTTTCTTT.

The rearrangement uses TRBV19 and TRBJ1-5; D might be TRBD1 (6 bases). This CDR3 region has 15 residues. Trimming took 1 base from V and 3 from J, leaving 10 bases between them. Germline V gene sequence: CDR1 LNHDA, CDR2 SQIVND (reference sequence). The CDR3 here is CASSIVPGANQPQHF. CDR3 nucleotide sequence: TGTGCCAGTAGTATAGTTCCGGGGGCCAATCAGCCCCAGCATTTT.

The count of this clone is one. At one end the junction does not follow the germline gene, possibly because of a read error. The chain uses TRBV7-7 and TRBJ2-1; perhaps TRBD1 as D (6 bases). The germline V gene has CDR1 SSHAT and CDR2 FNYEAQ (reference sequence). The CDR3 length is 15 residues. The CDR3 here is CASSLGSRQASEQFF. The CDR3, as DNA: TGTGCTAGCAGCTTAGGTTCTAGACAGGCGAGTGAGCAGTTCTTC. Looking up the rest from reference TRBV7-7 and TRBJ2-1 gives the full variable domain: GAGVSQSPRYKVTKRGQDVTLRCDPISSHATLYWYQQALGQGPEFLTYFNYEAQPDKSGLPSDRFSAERPEGSISTLTIQRTEQRDSAMYRCASSLGSRQASEQFFGPGTRLTVL.

The V call is TRBV2, the J call TRBJ2-6, with D tentatively TRBD1 (6 bases). This CDR3 has 15 residues. Germline V gene lookup returns CDR1 SNHLY and CDR2 FYNNEI. Trimming shortened V by 5 bases and J by 2 bases, and 10 bases separated the two germline ends. In DNA form, the CDR3 reads TGTGCCAGCAGTACAGGGACCCCTGGGGCCAACGTCCTGACTTTC. Its translation is CASSTGTPGANVLTF.

The chain combines TRBV5-1 with TRBJ2-3; D gene unclear. This CDR3 is built from 11 residues. The V end was cut by 0 bases, the J end by 8 bases, with 4 bases between. CDR1 is SGHRS, CDR2 YFSETQ, per germline. For the CDR3, the DNA is TGCGCCAGCAGCTTGGAGGGTACGCAGTATTTT. Protein: CASSLEGTQYF. The whole variable domain, remainder taken from reference TRBV5-1 and TRBJ2-3, is KAGVTQTPRYLIKTRGQQVTLSCSPISGHRSVSWYQQTPGQGLQFLFEYFSETQRNKGNFPGRFSGRQFSNSRSEMNVSTLELGDSALYLCASSLEGTQYFGPGTRLTVL.

The J gene is TRBJ2-3, the V gene TRBV6-5; 9 nucleotides line up with TRBD2. The CDR3 loop spans 15 amino acids. The germline gives CDR1 MNHEY, CDR2 SVGAGI. The J segment lost 0 bases and the V segment lost 4 bases, leaving 2 bases of the junction unmatched. The CDR3 spells CASSSSGASTDTQYF. The CDR3 DNA reads TGTGCCAGCAGTTCTAGCGGGGCGAGCACAGATACGCAGTATTTT.

The V and J genes are TRBV5-6 and TRBJ2-7; D unclear. The CDR3 spans 17 residues. Trimming removed 1 base from V and 0 bases from J, with 17 bases in between. CDR1 is SGHDT, CDR2 YYEEEE, per germline. This CDR3 is CASSLIVGRLSSYEQYF. The CDR3, as DNA: TGTGCCAGCAGCTTGATCGTGGGCAGGCTGAGCTCCTACGAGCAGTACTTC. Complete variable domain (other parts from reference TRBV5-6 and TRBJ2-7): DAGVTQSPTHLIKTRGQQVTLRCSPKSGHDTVSWYQQALGQGPQFIFQYYEEEERQRGNFPDRFSGHQFPNYSSELNVNALLLGDSALYLCASSLIVGRLSSYEQYFGPGTRLTVT.

The rearrangement joins TRBV19 to TRBJ1-4; TRBD1 agrees at 8 bases. The length of the CDR3 is 14 residues. V dropped 5 bases and J dropped 3; count of bases not matched to a gene: 2. From germline, CDR1 is LNHDA and CDR2 SQIVND (reference sequence). For the CDR3, the DNA is TGTGCCAGTAGTGACAGGGGATCTAATGAAAAACTGTTTTTT. This sequence encodes CASSDRGSNEKLFF.

In DNA form, the CDR3 reads TGTGCCACCAGTGAGGGACGTCGCTCTGGGGCCAACGTCCTGACTTTC. As protein: CATSEGRRSGANVLTF. The chain couples TRBV24-1 to TRBJ2-6; D may match TRBD1 or TRBD2 (5 bases each). Looked up from germline, CDR1 is KGHDR and CDR2 is SFDVKD. V lost 4 bases, J lost 0 bases, and 9 bases lay in between. The CDR3 totals 16 residues.

The rearrangement links TRBV2 to TRBJ2-1, with D possibly TRBD2 on 6 matching bases. The V gene's germline CDR1 is SNHLY and CDR2 FYNNEI. The length of the CDR3 is 15 residues. V was pared by 6 bases and J by 1 base, with 13 bases between. CDR3 amino acids: CASSEGRGSYNEQFF. CDR3 coding DNA: TGTGCCAGCAGCGAGGGGCGGGGATCCTACAATGAGCAGTTCTTC. The variable domain in full, with the rest retrieved from reference TRBV2 and TRBJ2-1, is EPEVTQTPSHQVTQMGQEVILRCVPISNHLYFYWYRQILGQKVEFLVSFYNNEISEKSEIFDDQFSVERPDGSNFTLKIRSTKLEDSAMYFCASSEGRGSYNEQFFGPGTRLTVL.

This chain links TRBV19 with TRBJ1-2; D may be TRBD1 (6 bases). Germline V CDR1 and CDR2: LNHDA, SQIVND (reference sequence). The CDR3 consists of 14 residues. V dropped 3 bases and J dropped 4 bases, with 12 bases sitting between them. The CDR3 region is CASSIGGTGYGYTF. The CDR3 DNA reads TGTGCCAGTAGTATCGGGGGCACGGGCTATGGCTACACCTTC.

The chain recombines TRBV28 with TRBJ1-5, with TRBD1 matching over 7 bases. Germline-derived CDR1 and CDR2 are MDHEN and SYDVKM. V dropped 3 bases and J dropped 11; count of bases not matched to a gene: 7. The length of the CDR3 is 13 residues. The DNA for the CDR3 is TGTGCCAGCAGTTTGGAAGGCAGGGGGACCCAGCATTTT. Protein sequence: CASSLEGRGTQHF.

V and J are TRBV18 and TRBJ1-3; 8 nucleotides match TRBD1. V dropped 6 bases and J dropped 3; count of bases not matched to a gene: 7. CDR1 and CDR2 (germline): KGHSH, LQKENI. The CDR3 has 15 residues. The CDR3 sequence is CASSPGQGGGNTIYF. The CDR3 coding sequence is TGTGCCAGCTCCCCCGGACAGGGCGGTGGAAACACCATATATTTT.

This clone has a single count. The chain links TRBV11-1 to TRBJ1-3, with TRBD1 matching over 9 bases. The germline V gene has CDR1 SGHAT and CDR2 FQDESV (reference sequence). V gave up 5 bases and J gave up 7 bases; unmatched junction bases: 9. The CDR3 is 15 amino acids. CDR3 nucleotides: TGTGCCAGCAGCGACACCTTTGACAGGGGGAACACCATATATTTT. Protein: CASSDTFDRGNTIYF.

The chain uses TRBV2 and TRBJ2-1; D ambiguous. Per germline, CDR1 SNHLY and CDR2 FYNNEI. The ends were cut back, 8 bases at V and 0 bases at J, with 11 bases in the middle. CDR3 length: 14 residues. CDR3 bases: TGTGCCAGCGTGCCAGATAGCTCCTACAATGAGCAGTTCTTC. It translates to CASVPDSSYNEQFF. Using reference TRBV2 and TRBJ2-1 for the parts outside the CDR3, the full variable domain is EPEVTQTPSHQVTQMGQEVILRCVPISNHLYFYWYRQILGQKVEFLVSFYNNEISEKSEIFDDQFSVERPDGSNFTLKIRSTKLEDSAMYFCASVPDSSYNEQFFGPGTRLTVL.

This clone was recorded a few times. The sample carries other DNA sequences with the same CDR3. V usage is TRBV11-2 and J usage is TRBJ1-1; D is unclear. Germline V gene data show CDR1 as SGHAT and CDR2 as FQNNGV. This CDR3 has 11 amino acids. V lost 6 bases and J lost 7, with 9 bases in between. CDR3 sequence (DNA): TGTGCCAGCAGTCTCGAATATGAAGCTTTCTTT. Translated, it gives CASSLEYEAFF.